The T cell receptor beta chain under discussion was sequenced for a study of PD-L1 blockade in urothelial cancer. For the study at large: Patients, treated from about 2014 onward, received atezolizumab 1,200 mg intravenously every 3 weeks. Specimens of blood held a median count of 141,255 T cells. The researchers analyzed blood 3 weeks (second dose) and 6 weeks after treatment start.

TCRdb's copy holds only in-frame clones and misses some; the assay was immunoSEQ multiplex PCR. The sample lists about 63,000 clones; around 81% were seen once. For this clone: Its specificity is unknown.

CDR1 and CDR2 (germline): MDHEN, SYDVKM. Trimming removed 6 bases from V and 4 bases from J, with 12 bases in between. This CDR3 spans 13 amino acids. Time point specified: pretreatment peripheral blood. Findings and caveats of the study: Durable benefit accompanied greater 3-week expansion of tumor-associated blood clones.

Sample: PBMCs, taken around atezolizumab (anti-PD-L1) treatment. The receptor's source is a man in his 70s with urothelial cancer. V and J are TRBV28 and TRBJ1-1; D unclear. The CDR3 region has the DNA TGTGCCAGCAGCCGGGGATCAACCACTGAAGCTTTCTTT. It translates to CASSRGSTTEAFF.